The present TCR beta chain was sequenced within a study of T-cell memory formation after mild COVID-19. Study-wide context: For the most part, TCR clusters were specific to one donor. Study-wide findings and caveats: CD4+ clones that contracted lay mainly in CM and EM; CD8+ ones lay in EMRA. Clones that shrank (day 15 to 85) were balanced CD4/CD8, whereas later expanders leaned CD4+.

This clonotype was detected a few times. The antigen is undetermined. TCRdb independently ran MiXCR on the 5' RACE reads; one entry per CDR3 protein. Here the sample spans some 350,000 distinct CDR3 sequences, over 10% being singletons. Trimming removed 4 bases from V and 9 bases from J, with 10 bases in between. In germline, CDR1 is SGHRS, CDR2 YFSETQ. This CDR3 is built from 11 residues. The clonotype was recovered from a man between 18 and 29 years old who had mild COVID-19 (a few samples of this study predate the infection). Cell type and time point are not known. This sequence joins TRBV5-1 and TRBJ1-1, with D hard to call. Sequencing was done on a sample of PBMCs or a T cell subset sorted from them (not recorded which). The CDR3 protein is CASSQDEKAFF. The CDR3 DNA is TGCGCCAGCAGCCAGGACGAAAAAGCTTTCTTT.